The 15 T cell receptor beta chains listed next were all sequenced from one sample in a study of OX40 agonist ivuxolimab in advanced cancers. TCRdb keeps only in-frame clones here, not all; method: immunoSEQ multiplex PCR. The data show 50,000 or so clones, 85% seen once. Specimen: CD4+ or CD8+ T cells sorted from blood, collected in a trial of the OX40 agonist ivuxolimab. The source of these receptors is an adult with an advanced solid tumor such as melanoma, head and neck, liver or kidney cancer.

This chain links TRBV2 with TRBJ1-2; the D is unclear. The CDR3 is 11 amino acids. The V gene's germline CDR1 is SNHLY and CDR2 FYNNEI. V lost 3 bases to trimming and J lost 7 bases, with 6 bases between them. The CDR3 nucleotides are TGTGCCAGCAGTGAGGTCGCTGGCTACACCTTC. This sequence encodes CASSEVAGYTF.

This clone was detected once. The gene calls are TRBV6-5 and TRBJ1-4; D not resolved. The germline CDR1 and CDR2 sequences are MNHEY and SVGAGI. Trimming removed 5 bases from V and 3 bases from J, with 10 bases in between. CDR3 length equals 14 residues. CDR3 nucleotides: TGTGCCAGCAGTCCCAGGACCGCTAATGAAAAACTGTTTTTT. This encodes CASSPRTANEKLFF.

The V and J genes are TRBV19 and TRBJ1-6, with a possible D match to TRBD1 (6 bases). The CDR3 totals 13 residues. Germline assignment: CDR1 LNHDA and CDR2 SQIVND (reference sequence). Trimming removed 8 bases from V and 6 bases from J, with 11 bases in between. Here the CDR3 DNA reads TGTGCCAGTCAGGGACACCTTAATTCACCCCTCCACTTT. Its translation: CASQGHLNSPLHF. Together with reference TRBV19 and TRBJ1-6, the CDR3 gives the full variable domain: DGGITQSPKYLFRKEGQNVTLSCEQNLNHDAMYWYRQDPGQGLRLIYYSQIVNDFQKGDIAEGYSVSREKKESFPLTVTSAQKNPTAFYLCASQGHLNSPLHFGNGTRLTVT.

Here the CDR3 reads CAWSGEGWEQYF. Written as DNA, the CDR3 is TGTGCCTGGAGTGGCGAGGGTTGGGAGCAGTACTTC. The chain has TRBV30 and TRBJ2-7; tentatively, D is TRBD2 (5 bases). Trimming shortened V by 1 base and J by 7 bases, and 11 bases separated the two germline ends. In germline, CDR1 is GTSNPN, CDR2 SVGIG (reference sequence). CDR3 length equals 12 residues.

This clone was observed once. At the DNA level, this CDR3 is encoded by other sequences in the same sample as well. The gene calls are TRBV4-3 and TRBJ1-1; 9 bases map to TRBD1. J gave up 4 bases and V 0 bases, and 3 bases lay outside the gene matches. This CDR3 is 15 amino acids long. The germline gives CDR1 LGHNA, CDR2 YSLEER. CDR3 protein: CASSQDRQGGTEAFF. The CDR3 region has the DNA TGCGCCAGCAGCCAAGACAGACAGGGGGGCACTGAAGCTTTCTTT.

This chain links TRBV6-5 with TRBJ2-1, with D possibly TRBD1 on 6 matching bases. The CDR3 has 15 amino acids. V lost 2 bases and J lost 2, with 10 bases in between. CDR1 and CDR2 from the germline V gene are MNHEY and SVGAGI. CDR3 coding DNA: TGTGCCAGCAGTTACAACAAGGGGGCCTACAATGAGCAGTTCTTC. Translation: CASSYNKGAYNEQFF.

The chain has TRBV28 and TRBJ1-1, with a weak D call TRBD1 (6 bases). V gave up 2 bases and J gave up 3 bases, with 13 bases separating them. CDR1 and CDR2 (germline): MDHEN, SYDVKM. This CDR3 has 15 residues. This CDR3 reads CASSLPTGWYTEAFF. The CDR3 DNA reads as TGTGCCAGCAGTTTACCCACAGGGTGGTACACTGAAGCTTTCTTT.

This chain uses TRBV13 with TRBJ1-1, with TRBD1 matching 7 bases. This CDR3 comprises 15 residues. Germline V lookup: CDR1 PRHDT, CDR2 FYEKMQ (reference sequence). Trimming took 5 bases from V and 1 from J; bases not matched to a gene: 7. The CDR3 nucleotides are TGTGCCAGCAGCCTACAAGGACAGGCGAACACTGAAGCTTTCTTT. It yields the protein CASSLQGQANTEAFF.

J is TRBJ1-5 and V is TRBV6-1, with TRBD1 as a possible D gene (6 bases). The CDR3 spans 15 residues. Deletions cut 2 bases from V and 1 base from J, with 9 bases between. In germline, CDR1 is MNHNS, CDR2 SASEGT. Here the CDR3 DNA reads TGTGCCAGCAGTGAAACGGGACACAGCAATCAGCCCCAGCATTTT. This sequence encodes CASSETGHSNQPQHF.

The rearrangement uses TRBV7-9 and TRBJ1-2, with a tentative D call TRBD1 (6 bases). Germline CDR1 reads SEHNR; CDR2 reads FQNEAQ (reference sequence). V gave up 4 bases and J gave up 4 bases, with 16 bases separating them. This CDR3 has 15 amino acids. CDR3 in amino acids: CASSSPGGRGYGYTF. In DNA form, the CDR3 reads TGTGCCAGCAGCTCGCCTGGGGGGCGAGGCTATGGCTACACCTTC.

This chain joins TRBV7-3 and TRBJ1-2; 11 nucleotides align to TRBD1. The CDR3 length is 16 residues. Unmatched junction bases numbered 8, after V lost 5 bases and J lost 3 bases. CDR1 and CDR2 from the germline V gene are SGHTA and FQGTGA. The DNA for the CDR3 is TGTGCCAGCAGCCCCGGACAGGGGGCGACGTACTATGGCTACACCTTC. Translation: CASSPGQGATYYGYTF.

The chain employs TRBV6-6 and TRBJ2-7; D is unclear. The CDR3 runs 12 residues. Trimming took off 6 bases at V and 3 bases at J, with 9 bases between the two ends. Germline values: CDR1 MNHNY, CDR2 SVGAGI (reference sequence). The CDR3 coding sequence is TGTGCCAGCAGGACCCTATACTACGAGCAGTACTTC. This translates into CASRTLYYEQYF.

This chain joins TRBV7-8 and TRBJ1-2; D perhaps matches TRBD1 (6 bases). Germline assignment: CDR1 SGHVS and CDR2 FQNEAQ. V shed 0 bases and J shed 13 bases, with 21 bases lying between them. This CDR3 is 15 amino acids long. The CDR3 bases are TGTGCCAGCAGCTTAGCGGTTAGGGCTTCAGGGGATAGCACCTTC. Protein product: CASSLAVRASGDSTF.

The chain links TRBV19 to TRBJ2-1, with D perhaps TRBD1 or TRBD2 (7 bases each). This CDR3 has 16 residues. Germline V lookup: CDR1 LNHDA, CDR2 SQIVND (reference sequence). Trimming left V 5 bases short and J 3 bases short, with 17 bases between. CDR3 sequence reads: CASSLEGASGYNEQFF. Here the CDR3 DNA reads TGTGCCAGTAGTCTGGAGGGGGCTAGCGGCTACAATGAGCAGTTCTTC.

V usage is TRBV27 and J usage is TRBJ2-1; 8 bases align to TRBD1. The CDR3 covers 13 residues. V lost 10 bases and J lost 2; bases outside the gene matches: 4. Germline CDR1 is MNHEY and CDR2 is SMNVEV (reference sequence). The CDR3 coding sequence is TGTGCCACCTTGGACAGGGCCTACAATGAGCAGTTCTTC. Amino acids: CATLDRAYNEQFF.